The clone carrying this T cell receptor beta chain was recorded a few times. Libraries were prepared by immunoSEQ multiplex PCR; TCRdb keeps only in-frame clonotypes and omits some of them. The sample shows 30,000 to 45,000 clones, under 90% of them seen only once. The source of the sample is a study of blood T cell repertoires in COVID-19. Study in general: Researchers got acute and convalescent COVID-19 samples from the United States, Italy and Spain.

Germline-derived CDR1 and CDR2 are SGHDT and YYEEEE. V was clipped by 1 base and J by 5 bases, with 7 bases between them. This CDR3 is 14 amino acids long. This chain connects TRBV5-6 to TRBJ1-6; D gene unclear. The origin of this receptor is a human donor in a cohort sampled during active COVID-19. The source material was peripheral blood. CDR3 DNA sequence: TGTGCCAGCAGCTTGTCACGGGATAATTCACCCCTCCACTTT. Translated, it gives CASSLSRDNSPLHF.